Listed below are T cell receptor beta chains from one sample, sequenced in a study of blood T cells in healthy people across ages. MiXCR, run by TCRdb on the 5' RACE reads, gives a single entry per CDR3 protein. Of some 1,500,000 distinct CDR3 sequences in the sample, approximately 43% are singletons; the top ten hold 4%. Material for sequencing was blood. All receptors derive from a woman between 18 and 29 years old in good health. The CDR3 runs from the conserved cysteine through the conserved F or W. Each record gives: clone size, D gene, J gene, V gene, CDR3 DNA, CDR3 protein. A D gene is named only where the DNA matches it firmly. Not every row has a clone size; where given, it reads once, few, many or a size class.

size: many; D: -; J: TRBJ2-5; V: TRBV12-3/TRBV12-4; DNA: TGTGCCAGCAGTTTAATCTCCAGCGACGAGACCCAGTACTTC; CDR3: CASSLISSDETQYF
size: -; D: -; J: TRBJ2-3; V: TRBV20-1; DNA: TGCAGTGCTAGACTAGTAGCGGCAGATACGCAGTATTTT; CDR3: CSARLVAADTQYF
size: once; D: TRBD2; J: TRBJ2-5; V: TRBV29-1; DNA: TGCAGCGTCCTACTAGCGGGGGGCACCCCTGCGGAGACCCAGTACTTC; CDR3: CSVLLAGGTPAETQYF
size: -; D: TRBD1; J: TRBJ2-5; V: TRBV27; DNA: TGTGCCAGCAGTTTCGGGACAGGAATCCAAGAGACCCAGTACTTC; CDR3: CASSFGTGIQETQYF
size: few; D: -; J: TRBJ1-2; V: TRBV12-3/TRBV12-4; DNA: TGTGCCAGCAGTGCTGCCCCCACGGGGGTTAGTGGCTACACCTTC; CDR3: CASSAAPTGVSGYTF
size: -; D: -; J: TRBJ1-1; V: TRBV20-1; DNA: TGCAGTGCTAAGGTAAAGGTGAACACTGAAGCTTTCTTT; CDR3: CSAKVKVNTEAFF
size: few; D: -; J: TRBJ2-7; V: TRBV20-1; DNA: TGCAGTGCTAGCCTCCAGCACTACGAGCAGTACTTC; CDR3: CSASLQHYEQYF
size: -; D: TRBD1; J: TRBJ2-7; V: TRBV28; DNA: TGTGCCAGCAGTTTGGGAGACAGGGCCCACGAGCAGTACTTC; CDR3: CASSLGDRAHEQYF
size: -; D: -; J: TRBJ2-7; V: TRBV2; DNA: TGTGCCAGCAACCGACTAGGGGCCTACGAGCAGTACTTC; CDR3: CASNRLGAYEQYF
size: few; D: -; J: TRBJ2-3; V: TRBV21-1; DNA: TGTGCCAGCAATTTGGCAGATACGCAGTATTTT; CDR3: CASNLADTQYF
size: -; D: TRBD2; J: TRBJ2-4; V: TRBV4-1; DNA: TGCGCCAGCAGCCGCCTGGGAGGGGCGGCCAAAAACATTCAGTACTTC; CDR3: CASSRLGGAAKNIQYF
size: many; D: -; J: TRBJ2-7; V: TRBV29-1; DNA: TGCAGCGTCAGGGGGGGCTACGAGCAGTACTTC; CDR3: CSVRGGYEQYF
size: few; D: TRBD2; J: TRBJ2-7; V: TRBV4-3; DNA: TGCGCCAGCAGCCAAGACGCGACTAGCGGGGATTACGAGCAGTACTTC; CDR3: CASSQDATSGDYEQYF
size: -; D: TRBD1; J: TRBJ2-7; V: TRBV6-1; DNA: TGTGCCAGCAGTGAAGGCGATCCGGGACAGGGTTACGAGCAGTACTTC; CDR3: CASSEGDPGQGYEQYF
size: -; D: -; J: TRBJ1-2; V: TRBV6-1; DNA: TGTGCCAGCAGTGAAATGGGGTTCTACACCTTC; CDR3: CASSEMGFYTF
size: -; D: -; J: TRBJ1-2; V: TRBV7-2; DNA: TGTGCCAGCAGCTTCGGGACCACCCTTAACTATGGCTACACCTTC; CDR3: CASSFGTTLNYGYTF